This T cell receptor beta chain is drawn from a study of CD8+ T cells in alopecia areata. Study as a whole: Tofacitinib lasted 6 to 18 months, then 6 months off drug.

Findings and caveats of the study: Scalp and blood retained many expanded lesional clones during tofacitinib. Lesional tissue from the scalp (especially in alopecia totalis/universalis) showed higher clonality than normal scalp.

RNA was isolated and reverse transcribed to cDNA, the sequencing template. Data came from immunoSEQ multiplex PCR; TCRdb stores just in-frame clones and leaves some out. The table has 120,000 or so clones, around 60% seen once; the top ten hold 5.7%. The CDR3 runs to 16 residues. V dropped 4 bases and J dropped 5 bases, with 18 bases sitting between them. Germline V lookup: CDR1 SEHNR, CDR2 FQNEAQ (reference sequence). For this clone: Its antigen is undetermined.

Specified treatment: oral pan-JAK inhibitor, 5-10 mg twice daily. Sequencing was performed on CD4+ T cells sorted from blood, taken at week 4, from a patient treated with tofacitinib. This chain uses TRBV7-9 with TRBJ2-1; D is perhaps TRBD1 (6 bases). This sequence was found in a human donor with alopecia areata. CDR3 protein: CASSSVTGQAHNEQFF. The DNA of the CDR3 is TGTGCCAGCAGCTCTGTTACGGGACAAGCTCACAATGAGCAGTTCTTC.